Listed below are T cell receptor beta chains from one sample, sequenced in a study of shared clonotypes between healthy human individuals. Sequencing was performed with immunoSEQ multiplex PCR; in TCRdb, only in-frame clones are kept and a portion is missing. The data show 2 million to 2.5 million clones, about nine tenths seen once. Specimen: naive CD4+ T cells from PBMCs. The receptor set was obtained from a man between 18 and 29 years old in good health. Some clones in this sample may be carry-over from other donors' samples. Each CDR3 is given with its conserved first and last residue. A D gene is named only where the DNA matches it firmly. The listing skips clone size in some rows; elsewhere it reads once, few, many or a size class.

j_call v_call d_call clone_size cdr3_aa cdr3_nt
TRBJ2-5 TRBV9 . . CASSVGGNRYQETQYF TGTGCCAGCAGCGTTGGCGGCAACCGGTACCAAGAGACCCAGTACTTC
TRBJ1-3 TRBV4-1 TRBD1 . CASSLVERQGSPGNTIYF TGCGCCAGCAGCCTAGTGGAAAGACAGGGTTCGCCTGGAAACACCATATATTTT
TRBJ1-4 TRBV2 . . CASSANGREKLFF TGTGCCAGCAGCGCGAACGGGCGTGAAAAACTGTTTTTT
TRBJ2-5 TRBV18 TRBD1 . CASSPRRDRDKQYQETQYF TGTGCCAGCTCACCACGCCGGGACAGGGATAAACAGTACCAAGAGACCCAGTACTTC
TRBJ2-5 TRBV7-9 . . CASSFLETQYF TGTGCCAGCAGCTTTTTAGAGACCCAGTACTTC
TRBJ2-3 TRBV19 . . CASSWSGVSSTDTQYF TGTGCCAGTAGTTGGTCCGGCGTCTCTAGCACAGATACGCAGTATTTT
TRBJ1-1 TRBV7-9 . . CASSLSAGVAEAFF TGTGCCAGCAGCCTATCAGCAGGGGTCGCTGAAGCTTTCTTT
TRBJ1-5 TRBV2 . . CASTWGGNQPQHF TGTGCCAGCACGTGGGGCGGCAATCAGCCCCAGCATTTT
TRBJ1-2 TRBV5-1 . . CASSLSGLGYSYTF TGCGCCAGCAGCTTGAGTGGGTTAGGCTATAGCTACACCTTC
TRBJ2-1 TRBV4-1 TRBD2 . CASSQGSAGESEQFF TGCGCCAGCAGCCAAGGATCAGCGGGAGAGAGTGAGCAGTTCTTC
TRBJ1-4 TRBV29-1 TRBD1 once CSVQKGTGSEKLFF TGCAGCGTTCAAAAGGGGACAGGGTCTGAAAAACTGTTTTTT
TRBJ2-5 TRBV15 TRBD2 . CATSARTSNRETQYF TGTGCCACCAGCGCCCGGACTAGCAACAGAGAGACCCAGTACTTC
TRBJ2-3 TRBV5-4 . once CASSVYSGSGDTQYF TGTGCCAGCAGCGTGTACTCGGGGAGTGGGGATACGCAGTATTTT
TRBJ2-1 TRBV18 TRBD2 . CASSQGLAGDVEQFF TGTGCCAGCTCACAGGGACTAGCGGGAGATGTTGAGCAGTTCTTC
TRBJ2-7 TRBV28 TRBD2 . CASSKTSGNIYEQYF TGTGCCAGCAGCAAGACTAGCGGGAACATCTACGAGCAGTACTTC
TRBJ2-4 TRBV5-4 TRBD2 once CASSLGGAGSIQYF TGTGCCAGCAGTCTGGGAGGGGCGGGGAGCATTCAGTACTTC
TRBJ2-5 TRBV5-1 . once CASSLGGGQETQYF TGCGCCAGCAGCTTGGGTGGCGGCCAAGAGACCCAGTACTTC
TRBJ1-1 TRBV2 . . CASIPGVGGTEAFF TGTGCCAGCATCCCTGGAGTTGGGGGCACTGAAGCTTTCTTT
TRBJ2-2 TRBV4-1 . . CASSQDMVRVELFF TGCGCCAGCAGCCAAGATATGGTCCGTGTGGAGCTGTTTTTT
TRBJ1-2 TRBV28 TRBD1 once CASSSTLGQGYGYTF TGTGCCAGCAGTTCCACTCTCGGACAGGGGTATGGCTACACCTTC
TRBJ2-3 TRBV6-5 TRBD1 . CASSLNRGSRVTQYF TGTGCCAGCAGTTTGAACAGGGGCTCGAGGGTAACGCAGTATTTT
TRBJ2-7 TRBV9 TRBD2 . CASSVGAGGSYEQYF TGTGCCAGCAGCGTAGGAGCGGGAGGCTCCTACGAGCAGTACTTC
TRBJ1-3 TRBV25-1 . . CASSETTGPGNTIYF TGTGCCAGCAGTGAAACCACAGGGCCTGGAAACACCATATATTTT
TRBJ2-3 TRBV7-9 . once CASSPLTARADTQYF TGTGCCAGCAGCCCGCTAACAGCACGTGCCGATACGCAGTATTTT